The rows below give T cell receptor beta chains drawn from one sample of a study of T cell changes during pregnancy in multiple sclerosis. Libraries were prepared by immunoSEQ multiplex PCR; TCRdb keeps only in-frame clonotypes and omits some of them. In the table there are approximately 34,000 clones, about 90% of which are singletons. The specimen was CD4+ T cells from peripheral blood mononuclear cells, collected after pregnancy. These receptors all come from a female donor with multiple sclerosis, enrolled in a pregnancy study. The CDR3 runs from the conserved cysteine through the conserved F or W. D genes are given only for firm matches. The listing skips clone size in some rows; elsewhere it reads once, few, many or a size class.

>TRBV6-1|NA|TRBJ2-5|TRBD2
CASSSGGGQETQYF
TGTGCCAGCAGTTCTGGCGGGGGACAAGAGACCCAGTACTTC
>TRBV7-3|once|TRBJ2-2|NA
CASSLDSRNTGELFF
TGTGCCAGCAGCTTGGACAGCCGCAACACCGGGGAGCTGTTTTTT
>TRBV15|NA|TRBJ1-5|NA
CATSRGHQPQHF
TGTGCCACCAGCAGGGGCCATCAGCCCCAGCATTTT
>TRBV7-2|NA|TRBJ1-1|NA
CASSPGGEAFF
TGTGCCAGCAGCCCGGGAGGTGAAGCTTTCTTT
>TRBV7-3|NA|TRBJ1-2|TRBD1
CASSLTDRAFPYGYTF
TGTGCCAGCAGCTTAACGGACAGGGCGTTCCCCTATGGCTACACCTTC
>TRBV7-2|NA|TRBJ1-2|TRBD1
CASSDDRGRGYTF
TGTGCCAGCAGCGACGACAGGGGACGTGGCTACACCTTC
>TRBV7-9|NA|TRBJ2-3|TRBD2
CASSLRLSGVFDTQYF
TGTGCCAGCAGCTTACGCCTTAGCGGGGTGTTCGATACGCAGTATTTT
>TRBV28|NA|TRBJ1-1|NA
CASSLFPPLSAFF
TGTGCCAGCAGTTTATTCCCACCCTTGAGCGCTTTCTTT
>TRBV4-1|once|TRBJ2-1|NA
CASSQDLGGGSGNEQFF
TGCGCCAGCAGCCAAGATTTGGGAGGGGGATCAGGCAATGAGCAGTTCTTC
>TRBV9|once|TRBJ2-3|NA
CASSPRTDTQYF
TGTGCCAGCAGCCCTCGCACAGATACGCAGTATTTT
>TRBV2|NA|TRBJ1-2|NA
CASSAGRDYGYTF
TGTGCCAGCAGTGCAGGGAGGGACTATGGCTACACCTTC
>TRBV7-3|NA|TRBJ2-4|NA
CASSSASDSRQYF
TGTGCCAGCAGCTCAGCCTCGGACAGCCGCCAGTACTTC
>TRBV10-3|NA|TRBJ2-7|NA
CAIRRDRGNYEQYF
TGTGCCATCAGGAGGGACCGGGGGAACTACGAGCAGTACTTC
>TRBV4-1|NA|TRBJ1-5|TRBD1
CASSQELGQGWQPQHF
TGCGCCAGCAGCCAAGAATTAGGACAGGGGTGGCAGCCCCAGCATTTT
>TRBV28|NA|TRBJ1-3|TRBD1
CASSFSGQGAPGNTIYF
TGTGCCAGCAGTTTCTCGGGACAGGGGGCTCCAGGAAACACCATATATTTT
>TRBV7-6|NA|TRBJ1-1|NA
CASSLGLPPTAEAFF
TGTGCCAGCAGCTTAGGCTTACCTCCTACTGCTGAAGCTTTCTTT
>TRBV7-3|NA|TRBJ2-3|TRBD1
CASSLDRGSVNTQYF
TGTGCCAGCAGCCTGGACAGGGGGAGCGTTAATACGCAGTATTTT
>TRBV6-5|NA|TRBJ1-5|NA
CASSRAGGQPQHF
TGTGCCAGCAGTCGCGCTGGAGGGCAGCCCCAGCATTTT
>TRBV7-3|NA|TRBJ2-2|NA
CASSQQGPWGWTGELFF
TGTGCCAGCAGCCAACAGGGCCCCTGGGGTTGGACCGGGGAGCTGTTTTTT
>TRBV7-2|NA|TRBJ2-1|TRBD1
CASSRRTGMYEQFF
TGTGCCAGCAGCCGCAGGACAGGGATGTATGAGCAGTTCTTC
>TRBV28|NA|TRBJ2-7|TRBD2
CATKAGRQYF
TGTGCCACCAAAGCGGGGAGGCAGTACTTC
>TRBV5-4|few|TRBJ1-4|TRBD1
CASSLGDRVGEKLFF
TGTGCCAGCAGCTTGGGAGACAGGGTGGGAGAAAAACTGTTTTTT
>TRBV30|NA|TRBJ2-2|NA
CAWSRRTGELFF
TGTGCCTGGAGCAGGCGCACCGGGGAGCTGTTTTTT
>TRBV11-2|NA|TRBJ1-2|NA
CASSPGVSKYGDNYGYTF
TGTGCCAGCAGCCCCGGGGTCTCAAAATACGGCGATAACTATGGCTACACCTTC
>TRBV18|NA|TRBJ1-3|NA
CASSPALGSGNTIYF
TGTGCCAGCTCACCGGCCCTTGGCTCTGGAAACACCATATATTTT
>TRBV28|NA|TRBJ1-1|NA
CASSLSGATEAFF
TGTGCCAGCAGTTTATCGGGAGCCACTGAAGCTTTCTTT
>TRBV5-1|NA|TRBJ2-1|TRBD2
CASSQGTSGPSSYNEQFF
TGCGCCAGCAGTCAGGGAACTAGCGGGCCGAGCTCCTACAATGAGCAGTTCTTC
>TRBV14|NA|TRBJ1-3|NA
CASSHPTDNISGNTIYF
TGTGCCAGCAGCCACCCGACAGACAATATCTCTGGAAACACCATATATTTT
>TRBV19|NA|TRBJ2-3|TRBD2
CASSRPRREGVDTQYF
TGTGCCAGTAGTAGGCCGAGGCGGGAGGGAGTAGATACGCAGTATTTT
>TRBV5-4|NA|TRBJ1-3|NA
CASSLKGTGNTIYF
TGTGCCAGCAGCTTGAAGGGGACTGGAAACACCATATATTTT
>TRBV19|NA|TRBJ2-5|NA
CASSIERVQGSQETQYF
TGTGCCAGTAGTATAGAACGGGTACAGGGAAGCCAAGAGACCCAGTACTTC
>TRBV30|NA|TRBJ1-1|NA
CAWRLRSKNTEAFF
TGTGCCTGGAGGCTACGGTCTAAGAACACTGAAGCTTTCTTT
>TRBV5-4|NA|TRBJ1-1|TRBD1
CASSLDRDRRAGTEAFF
TGTGCCAGCAGCTTGGATCGGGACAGAAGAGCGGGTACTGAAGCTTTCTTT
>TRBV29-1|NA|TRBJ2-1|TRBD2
CSHTGRAVDEQFF
TGCAGCCACACGGGGAGGGCCGTGGATGAGCAGTTCTTC
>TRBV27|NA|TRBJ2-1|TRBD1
CASSFSRGRNNEQFF
TGTGCCAGCAGTTTTTCCAGGGGGCGAAACAATGAGCAGTTCTTC
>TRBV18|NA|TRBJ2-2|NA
CASSPQYRDGELFF
TGTGCCAGCTCACCACAATATCGGGACGGGGAGCTGTTTTTT
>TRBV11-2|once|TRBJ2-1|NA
CASSSLKTHEQFF
TGTGCCAGCAGCTCCCTTAAGACTCATGAGCAGTTCTTC
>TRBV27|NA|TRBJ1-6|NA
CASSLRQTPYNSPLHF
TGTGCCAGCAGTTTACGACAGACCCCCTATAATTCACCCCTCCACTTT
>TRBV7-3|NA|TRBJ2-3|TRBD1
CASSPAHTGATDTQYF
TGTGCCAGCAGCCCTGCCCACACAGGGGCCACAGATACGCAGTATTTT
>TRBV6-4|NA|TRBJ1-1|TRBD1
CASSFAGGTEAFF
TGTGCCAGCAGTTTTGCAGGGGGAACTGAAGCTTTCTTT
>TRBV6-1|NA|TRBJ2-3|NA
CASKETASTDTQYF
TGTGCCAGCAAAGAGACAGCTTCCACAGATACGCAGTATTTT
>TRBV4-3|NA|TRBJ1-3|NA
CASSQDTGNSGNTIYF
TGCGCCAGCAGCCAAGATACGGGGAACTCTGGAAACACCATATATTTT
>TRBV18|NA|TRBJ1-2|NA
CASSPLEGRGTPTKYGYTF
TGTGCCAGCTCACCGTTAGAGGGCAGGGGCACACCTACAAAGTATGGCTACACCTTC
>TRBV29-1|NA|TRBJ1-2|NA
CSAGQGYGYTF
TGCAGCGCAGGACAAGGCTATGGCTACACCTTC
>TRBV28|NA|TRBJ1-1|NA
CASSPGGHTEAFF
TGTGCCAGCAGCCCCGGGGGGCACACTGAAGCTTTCTTT
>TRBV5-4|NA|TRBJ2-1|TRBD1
CASSPPGQGHNEQFF
TGTGCCAGCAGCCCACCGGGACAGGGACACAATGAGCAGTTCTTC
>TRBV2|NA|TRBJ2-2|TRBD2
CASGLLAGGRITGELFF
TGTGCCAGCGGTTTACTAGCGGGGGGGCGGATCACCGGGGAGCTGTTTTTT
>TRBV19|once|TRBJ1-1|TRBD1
CASSPRTGGFVNTEAFF
TGTGCCAGTAGTCCCCGGACAGGGGGCTTTGTGAACACTGAAGCTTTCTTT
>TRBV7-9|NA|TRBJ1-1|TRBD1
CASSFFQGADTEAFF
TGTGCCAGCAGCTTTTTCCAGGGGGCGGATACTGAAGCTTTCTTT